This TCR beta chain was sequenced for a study of OX40 agonist ivuxolimab in advanced cancers. Study-wide background: Partial responses were achieved by three patients, one with hepatocellular carcinoma and two with cutaneous melanoma.

Germline V gene data show CDR1 as KGHSH and CDR2 as LQKENI. The V end was cut by 2 bases, the J end by 4 bases, with 17 bases between. This CDR3 has 16 amino acids. The method was immunoSEQ multiplex PCR; TCRdb's version includes in-frame clones alone and lacks a portion of them. The sample contains around 35,000 clones, around four fifths of which appear only once. The receptor was derived from an adult with an advanced solid tumor such as melanoma, head and neck, liver or kidney cancer. The rearrangement links TRBV18 to TRBJ1-1; D is undetermined. The material was CD4+ or CD8+ T cells sorted from blood, obtained in a trial of the OX40 agonist ivuxolimab. The CDR3 nucleotides read TGTGCCAGCTCACCAGGGGATTGGATCGGGAGCACTGAAGCTTTCTTT. Protein sequence: CASSPGDWIGSTEAFF.